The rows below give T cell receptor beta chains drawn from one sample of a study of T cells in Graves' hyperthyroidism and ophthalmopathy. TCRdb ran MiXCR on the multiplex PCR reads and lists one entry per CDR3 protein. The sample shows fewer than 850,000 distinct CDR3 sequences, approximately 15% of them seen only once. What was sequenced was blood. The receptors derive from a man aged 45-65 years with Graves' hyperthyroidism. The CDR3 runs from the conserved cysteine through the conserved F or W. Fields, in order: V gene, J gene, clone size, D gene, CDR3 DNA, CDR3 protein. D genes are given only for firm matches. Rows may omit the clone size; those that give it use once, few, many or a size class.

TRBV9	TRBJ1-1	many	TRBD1	TGTGCCAGCAGCGTAGAAGGACAGGAGTATAGGGGCACTGAAGCTTTCTTT	CASSVEGQEYRGTEAFF
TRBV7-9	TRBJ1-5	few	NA	TGTGCCAGCAGCTATGGGGGGGGGCCCCAGCATTTT	CASSYGGGPQHF
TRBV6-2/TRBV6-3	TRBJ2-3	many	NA	TGTGCCAGCAGTTACCGCGGGCCCACAGATACGCAGTATTTT	CASSYRGPTDTQYF
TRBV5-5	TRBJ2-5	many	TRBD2	TGTGCCAGCAGCTCCGGGACTAGCGGGAACCAAGAGACCCAGTACTTC	CASSSGTSGNQETQYF
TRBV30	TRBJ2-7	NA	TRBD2	TGTGCCTGTTTGGGACTAGCGGGTCTCTCCTACGAGCAGTACTTC	CACLGLAGLSYEQYF
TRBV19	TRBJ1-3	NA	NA	TGTGCCAGTAGTACGCCGGGGGCCAGGGCCGGAAACACCATATATTTT	CASSTPGARAGNTIYF
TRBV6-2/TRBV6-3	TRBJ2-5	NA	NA	TGTGCCAGCAGTCCTTCCCTGGACGGGACCCAGTACTTC	CASSPSLDGTQYF
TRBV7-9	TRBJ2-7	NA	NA	TGTGCCAGCAGCCCACACACAAAATACGAGCAGTACTTC	CASSPHTKYEQYF
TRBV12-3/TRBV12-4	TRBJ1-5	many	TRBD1	TGTGCCAGCAGTAGGACAGGGGGGGGCAATCAGCCCCAGCATTTT	CASSRTGGGNQPQHF
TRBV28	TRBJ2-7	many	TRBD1	TGTGCCAGCTCTACCGGGACAGGGTGGTACGAGCAGTACTTC	CASSTGTGWYEQYF
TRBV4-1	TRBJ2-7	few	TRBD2	TGCGCCAGCAGCCAAGATTGGTCTAGCGGAGGGTACGAGCAGTACTTC	CASSQDWSSGGYEQYF
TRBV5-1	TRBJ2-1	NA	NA	TGCGCCAGCAGCTTGTCTGTAGCGGCCTCCTACAATGAGCAGTTCTTC	CASSLSVAASYNEQFF
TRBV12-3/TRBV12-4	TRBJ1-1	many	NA	TGTGCCAGCAGTTACCCAGGGGCCCGCACTGAAGCTTTCTTT	CASSYPGARTEAFF
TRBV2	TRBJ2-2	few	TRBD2	TGTGCCAGCAGTATAGGACTAGCGGGAAGAAAGGTGTTTTTT	CASSIGLAGRKVFF
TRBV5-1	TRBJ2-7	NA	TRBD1	TGCGCCAGCAGCCAGGGGACAGGCGTTTACTACGAGCAGTACTTC	CASSQGTGVYYEQYF
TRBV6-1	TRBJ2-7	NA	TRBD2	TGTGCCACCACTAGCGGGAGTAACTACGAGCAGTACTTC	CATTSGSNYEQYF
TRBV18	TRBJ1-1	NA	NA	TGTGCCAGCTCACTAACGGAACCGTTGAACACTGAAGCTTTCTTT	CASSLTEPLNTEAFF
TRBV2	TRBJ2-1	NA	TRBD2	TGTGCCAGCAGTCGGCGGCGGGAGGGCCCTGGCAGTGGGCAGTTCTTC	CASSRRREGPGSGQFF
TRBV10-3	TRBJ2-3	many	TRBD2	TGTGCCATCAGTGAGGCGAAGACTAGCGGAAGCACAGATACGCAGTATTTT	CAISEAKTSGSTDTQYF
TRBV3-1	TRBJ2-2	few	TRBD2	TGTGCCAGCAGCCCGCAGCGGGGGCCATGGGACACCGGGGAGCTGTTTTTT	CASSPQRGPWDTGELFF
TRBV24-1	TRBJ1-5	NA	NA	TGTGCCACCACCAGGGGCCAGCCCCAGCATTTT	CATTRGQPQHF
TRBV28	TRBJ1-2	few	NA	TGTGCCAGCAGTGCCGGGCCAACCTATGGCTACACCTTC	CASSAGPTYGYTF
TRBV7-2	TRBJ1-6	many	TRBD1	TGTGCCAGCAGCCTTGGACAGGGAAGTAGCTCACCCCTCCACTTT	CASSLGQGSSSPLHF
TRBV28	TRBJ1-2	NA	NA	TGTGCCAGCACTTATGGGGGGCTTAACTATGGCTACACCTTC	CASTYGGLNYGYTF
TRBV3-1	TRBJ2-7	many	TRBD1	TGTGCCAGCAGCCAAGATGGTTGGATACAGGGGAACTACGAGCAGTACTTC	CASSQDGWIQGNYEQYF
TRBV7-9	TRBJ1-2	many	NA	TGTGCCAGCAGCTTAGAATATCTCGGACGGGAGTCCGGCTACACCTTC	CASSLEYLGRESGYTF
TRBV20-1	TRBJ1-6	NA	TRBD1	TGCAGTGCTATCCTTGGGGACAGGAGTAATTCACCCCTCCACTTT	CSAILGDRSNSPLHF
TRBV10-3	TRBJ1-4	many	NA	TGTGCCATCAGTGAAACGCAGGCAACTAATGAAAAACTGTTTTTT	CAISETQATNEKLFF
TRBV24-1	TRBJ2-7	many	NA	TGTGCCACCAGCTCGATGGGGACCTACGAGCAGTACTTC	CATSSMGTYEQYF
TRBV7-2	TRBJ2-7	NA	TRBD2	TGTGCCAGCAGCTTAGCTTGGACTAGCGGGAGGGGGCAGTACTTC	CASSLAWTSGRGQYF
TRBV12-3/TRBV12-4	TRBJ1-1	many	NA	TGTGCCAGCAGTTTAATAGAACCTGAAGCTTTCTTT	CASSLIEPEAFF
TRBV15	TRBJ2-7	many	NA	TGTGCCACCAGCAGAGGGGCAGGGAGGATCTACGAGCAGTACTTC	CATSRGAGRIYEQYF
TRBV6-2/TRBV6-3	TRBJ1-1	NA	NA	TGTGCCAGCAGCCCTACAGGATCTGAAGCTTTCTTT	CASSPTGSEAFF